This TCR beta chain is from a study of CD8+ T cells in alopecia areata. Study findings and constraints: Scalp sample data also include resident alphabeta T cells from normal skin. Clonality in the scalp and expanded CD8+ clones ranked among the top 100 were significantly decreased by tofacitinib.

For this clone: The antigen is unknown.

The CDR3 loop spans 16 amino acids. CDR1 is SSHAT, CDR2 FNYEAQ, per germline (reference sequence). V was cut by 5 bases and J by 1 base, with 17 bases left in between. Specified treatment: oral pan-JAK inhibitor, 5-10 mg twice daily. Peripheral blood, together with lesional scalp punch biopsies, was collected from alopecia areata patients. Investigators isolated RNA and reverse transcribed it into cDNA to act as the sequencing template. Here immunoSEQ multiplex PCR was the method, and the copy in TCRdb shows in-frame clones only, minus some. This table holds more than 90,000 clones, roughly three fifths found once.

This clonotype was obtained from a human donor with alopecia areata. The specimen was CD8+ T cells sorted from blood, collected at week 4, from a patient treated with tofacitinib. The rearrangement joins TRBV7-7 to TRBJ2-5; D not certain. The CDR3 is CASSAITERVQETQYF. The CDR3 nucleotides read TGTGCCAGCAGCGCAATTACCGAACGTGTCCAAGAGACCCAGTACTTC.